Below, 14 T cell receptor beta chains from the same sample are listed, as sequenced in a study of CD4 T cells in relation to SARS-CoV-2 and coronaviruses. The assay was immunoSEQ multiplex PCR, and TCRdb's table has in-frame clones only and misses some. Of 35,000 or so clones listed, about four fifths are singletons. Antigens for these TCRs are unknown. The sequenced material came from naive CD4+ T cells from PBMCs, cultured in vitro. As to subset: naive CD4+ T cells isolated by negative enrichment. These receptors were collected from an adult with COVID-19.

This rearrangement joins TRBV6-5 to TRBJ2-3; 8 bases are shared with TRBD1. Losses at the gene ends were 8 bases for V and 4 bases for J; bases not matched to a gene: 5. The V gene's germline CDR1 is MNHEY and CDR2 SVGAGI. The CDR3 has 13 amino acids. CDR3 DNA: TGTGCCAGCGGCGACAGGGGTGCAGATACGCAGTATTTT. Protein: CASGDRGADTQYF.

This chain uses TRBV27 with TRBJ2-1, with 11 bases lining up with TRBD1. The CDR3 has 19 residues. The J segment lost 7 bases and the V segment lost 8 bases, leaving 22 bases of the junction unmatched. CDR1 MNHEY and CDR2 SMNVEV come from the germline V gene (reference sequence). The CDR3 reads CASGGALDRGRRGWNEQFF. The CDR3 nucleotides read TGTGCCAGCGGGGGGGCCCTGGACAGGGGGCGCAGGGGGTGGAATGAGCAGTTCTTC.

The chain carries TRBV28 and TRBJ2-7, with TRBD1 identical over 7 bases. This CDR3 region has 15 residues. The germline V gene has CDR1 MDHEN and CDR2 SYDVKM. V shed 3 bases, J shed 3 bases, and the junction held 8 bases outside the gene matches. The CDR3 region has the DNA TGTGCCAGCAGTTTGTCAGGGGGTCGCTACTACGAGCAGTACTTC. Its protein product is CASSLSGGRYYEQYF.

This clone was seen only a few times. The chain uses TRBV5-1 and TRBJ2-1, with D maybe TRBD2 (6 bases). This CDR3 has 14 amino acids. Germline CDR1 is SGHRS and CDR2 is YFSETQ. Trimming took off 6 bases at V and 7 bases at J, with 17 bases between the two ends. The CDR3 DNA follows: TGCGCCAGCAACCTCTTGGACTATCATAATGAGCAGTTCTTC. Translation gives CASNLLDYHNEQFF.

This chain connects TRBV7-9 to TRBJ2-1; D not certain. CDR1 is SEHNR, CDR2 FQNEAQ, per germline (reference sequence). The CDR3 covers 12 residues. Trimming took 5 bases from V and 5 from J, leaving 7 bases between them. This CDR3 reads CASSHGNNEQFF. The CDR3 DNA follows: TGTGCCAGCAGCCACGGTAACAATGAGCAGTTCTTC.

The gene calls are TRBV30 and TRBJ1-2; 7 nucleotides line up with TRBD1. The length of the CDR3 is 12 residues. Germline V gene data show CDR1 as GTSNPN and CDR2 as SVGIG (reference sequence). Trimming took 3 bases from V and 5 from J; bases not matched to a gene: 3. Here the CDR3 reads CAWRKQGYGYTF. In DNA, the CDR3 is TGTGCCTGGAGAAAACAGGGGTATGGCTACACCTTC.

The chain is built from TRBV18 and TRBJ2-7, with D possibly TRBD1 on 5 matching bases. Germline CDR1 is KGHSH and CDR2 is LQKENI. CDR3 length: 15 residues. The V end was cut by 6 bases, the J end by 3 bases, with 18 bases between. The CDR3 is CASSQALDRIYEQYF. The CDR3 DNA reads TGTGCCAGCTCCCAGGCCCTCGACAGAATCTACGAGCAGTACTTC.

This clone was seen a few times. This chain connects TRBV27 to TRBJ2-1; D uncertain. This CDR3 region has 13 residues. V was pared by 0 bases and J by 4 bases, with 4 bases between. Germline CDR1 reads MNHEY; CDR2 reads SMNVEV (reference sequence). The CDR3 bases are TGTGCCAGCAGTTTATCGAGGTACAATGAGCAGTTCTTC. Protein sequence: CASSLSRYNEQFF.

This clone was picked up one time. Here the CDR3 DNA reads TGTGCCAGCTCACCCGGACGGACGACTAGCGGCTACGAGCAGTACTTC. Protein: CASSPGRTTSGYEQYF. V gene TRBV18 combines with J gene TRBJ2-7; the match to TRBD2 covers 9 bases. This CDR3 contains 16 residues. V trimming: 3 bases; J trimming: 3 bases; junction bases outside the gene matches: 9. Germline CDR1 KGHSH, CDR2 LQKENI.

This chain's CDR3 is CASGDRGDEQYF. CDR3 DNA sequence: TGTGCCAGCGGCGACAGGGGCGACGAGCAGTACTTC. The chain joins TRBV18 to TRBJ2-7; TRBD1 matches 8 bases. The CDR3 totals 12 residues. The J segment lost 5 bases and the V segment lost 8 bases, leaving 5 bases of the junction unmatched. Germline loops: CDR1 KGHSH, CDR2 LQKENI.

J is TRBJ2-1 and V is TRBV7-3, with D possibly TRBD1 on 5 matching bases. Germline-derived CDR1 and CDR2 are SGHTA and FQGTGA. This CDR3 spans 16 amino acids. The ends were cut back, 3 bases at V and 6 bases at J, with 18 bases in the middle. This CDR3 is CASSLGREGLFNEQFF. In DNA, the CDR3 is TGTGCCAGCAGCTTGGGGCGTGAAGGGCTTTTCAATGAGCAGTTCTTC. Drawing the rest from reference TRBV7-3 and TRBJ2-1, the complete variable domain is GAGVSQTPSNKVTEKGKYVELRCDPISGHTALYWYRQSLGQGPEFLIYFQGTGAADDSGLPNDRFFAVRPEGSVSTLKIQRTERGDSAVYLCASSLGREGLFNEQFFGPGTRLTVL.

This clone was counted a single time. The chain carries TRBV30 and TRBJ1-1; D call uncertain. V was trimmed by 3 bases and J by 7 bases, leaving 9 bases between them. This CDR3 contains 11 residues. Germline loops: CDR1 GTSNPN, CDR2 SVGIG (reference sequence). The chain's CDR3 is CAWRARGEAFF. CDR3 in DNA: TGTGCCTGGAGAGCACGAGGTGAAGCTTTCTTT.

V usage is TRBV28 and J usage is TRBJ1-3, with a weak D call TRBD1 (6 bases). CDR1 and CDR2 from the germline V gene are MDHEN and SYDVKM. Trimming stripped 5 bases from V and 0 bases from J, with 14 bases between. CDR3 length: 16 residues. The CDR3 nucleotides read TGTGCCAGCAGTGAGCCGGGGGCCTACTCTGGAAACACCATATATTTT. Translating gives CASSEPGAYSGNTIYF.

This chain uses TRBV28 with TRBJ2-4; TRBD1 or TRBD2 may be the D gene (6 bases each). The germline V gene encodes CDR1 MDHEN and CDR2 SYDVKM. There are 17 residues in the CDR3. Trimming removed 5 bases at V and 0 bases at J, with 17 bases between. CDR3 amino acids: CASSLGGLKLAKNIQYF. Here the CDR3 DNA reads TGTGCCAGCAGTCTGGGGGGCCTAAAACTAGCCAAAAACATTCAGTACTTC.